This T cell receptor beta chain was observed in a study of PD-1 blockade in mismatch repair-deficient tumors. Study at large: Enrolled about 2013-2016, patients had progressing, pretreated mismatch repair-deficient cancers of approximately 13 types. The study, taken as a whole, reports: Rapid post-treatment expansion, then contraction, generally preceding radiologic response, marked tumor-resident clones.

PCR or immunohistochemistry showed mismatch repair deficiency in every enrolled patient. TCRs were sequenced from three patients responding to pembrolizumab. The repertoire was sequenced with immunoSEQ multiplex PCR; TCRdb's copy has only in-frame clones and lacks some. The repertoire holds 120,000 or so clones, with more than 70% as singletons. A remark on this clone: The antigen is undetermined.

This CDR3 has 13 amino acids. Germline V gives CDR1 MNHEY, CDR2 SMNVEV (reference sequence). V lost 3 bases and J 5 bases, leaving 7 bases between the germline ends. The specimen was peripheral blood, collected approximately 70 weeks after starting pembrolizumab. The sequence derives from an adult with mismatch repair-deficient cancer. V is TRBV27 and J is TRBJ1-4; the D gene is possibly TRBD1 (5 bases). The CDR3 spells CASSLRQNEKLFF. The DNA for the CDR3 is TGTGCCAGCAGTTTGAGACAGAATGAAAAACTGTTTTTT.